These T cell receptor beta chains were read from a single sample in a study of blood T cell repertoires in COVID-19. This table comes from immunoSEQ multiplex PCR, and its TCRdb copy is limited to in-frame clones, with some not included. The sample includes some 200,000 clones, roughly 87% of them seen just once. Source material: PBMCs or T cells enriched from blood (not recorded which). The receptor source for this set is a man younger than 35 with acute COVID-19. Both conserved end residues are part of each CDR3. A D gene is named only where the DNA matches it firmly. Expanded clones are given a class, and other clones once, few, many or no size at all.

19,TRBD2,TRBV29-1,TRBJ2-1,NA,TGCAGCGTTGAAGGTTCGGCTAGCGGGAACCTATTCTCCTACAATGAGCAGTTCTTC,CSVEGSASGNLFSYNEQFF
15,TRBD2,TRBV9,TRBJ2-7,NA,TGTGCCAGCAGCGCGCTAGCGGGAGGGCCCTACGAGCAGTACTTC,CASSALAGGPYEQYF
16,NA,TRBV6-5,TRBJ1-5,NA,TGTGCCAGCAGTTACTCGGGGCCGGGCGGCAATCAGCCCCAGCATTTT,CASSYSGPGGNQPQHF
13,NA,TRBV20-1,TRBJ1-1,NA,TGCAGTGCTAGTAAGGGGCTGAGCACTGAAGCTTTCTTT,CSASKGLSTEAFF
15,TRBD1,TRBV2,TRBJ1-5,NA,TGTGCCAGCAGCTTGCGGGACAGGGGCAATCAGCCCCAGCATTTT,CASSLRDRGNQPQHF
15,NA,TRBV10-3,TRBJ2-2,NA,TGTGCCATCAACCTAGCTGATACGAACACCGGGGAGCTGTTTTTT,CAINLADTNTGELFF
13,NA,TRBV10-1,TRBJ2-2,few,TGCGCCAGCAGCCCAGGGCCCACCGGGGAGCTGTTTTTT,CASSPGPTGELFF
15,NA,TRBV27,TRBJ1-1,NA,TGTGCCAGCAGTCTCGGGGTAGGGATGAACACTGAAGCTTTCTTT,CASSLGVGMNTEAFF
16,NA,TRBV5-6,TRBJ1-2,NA,TGTGCCAGTAATCAGGGGCCCAAGGTTACTAACTATGGCTACACCTTC,CASNQGPKVTNYGYTF
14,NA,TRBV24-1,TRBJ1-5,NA,TGTGCCACCGTAAGAGCTAATAACGATCAGCCCCAGCATTTT,CATVRANNDQPQHF
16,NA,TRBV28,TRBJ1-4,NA,TGTGCCAGCAGCTTTCCGCGCGGGGGGGGAGGTGAAAAACTGTTTTTT,CASSFPRGGGGEKLFF
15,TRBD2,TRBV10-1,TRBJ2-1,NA,TGCGCCAGCAGTGAGAGAGCGGGATTCTACAATGAGCAGTTCTTC,CASSERAGFYNEQFF
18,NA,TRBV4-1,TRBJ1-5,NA,TGCGCCAGCAGCCAAGATCTAGCGGCAGGATATAGCAATCAGCCCCAGCATTTT,CASSQDLAAGYSNQPQHF
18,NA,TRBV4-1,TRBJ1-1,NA,TGCGCCAGCAGCCAAGTCGCGGGAAGGAGGGTTGGCGACACTGAAGCTTTCTTT,CASSQVAGRRVGDTEAFF
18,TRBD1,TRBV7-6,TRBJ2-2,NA,TGTGCCAGCAGCGTCCAGAGCGCCGGGACAGGGAACACCGGGGAGCTGTTTTTT,CASSVQSAGTGNTGELFF
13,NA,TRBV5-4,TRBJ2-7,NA,TGTGCCAGCAGCTTGGGGAGGCTCTACGAGCAGTACTTC,CASSLGRLYEQYF
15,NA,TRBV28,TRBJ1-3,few,TGTGCCAGCACCCTACAGGGTATCTCTGGAAACACCATATATTTT,CASTLQGISGNTIYF
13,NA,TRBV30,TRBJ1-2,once,TGTGCCTCTCACAGGGTCTCTAACTATGGCTACACCTTC,CASHRVSNYGYTF
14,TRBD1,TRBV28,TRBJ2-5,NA,TGTGCCATTCAACAGGGGGCTTTGGGGGAGACCCAGTACTTC,CAIQQGALGETQYF
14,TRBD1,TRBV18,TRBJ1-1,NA,TGTGCCAGCTCAGCCGACAGGGCCGGCACTGAAGCTTTCTTT,CASSADRAGTEAFF
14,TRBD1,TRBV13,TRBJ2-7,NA,TGTGCCAGCAGCCCGGAGACAGGGGACTACGAGCAGTACTTC,CASSPETGDYEQYF
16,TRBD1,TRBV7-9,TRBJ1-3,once,TGTGCCAGCAGCCCGGGACAGCGCCAGTCTGGAAACACCATATATTTT,CASSPGQRQSGNTIYF
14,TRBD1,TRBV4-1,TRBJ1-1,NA,TGCGCCAGCAGCCCGGACAGGGCGGTAACTGAAGCTTTCTTT,CASSPDRAVTEAFF
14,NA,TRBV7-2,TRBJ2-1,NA,TGTGCCAGCAGCTTTCTGGCAGCCTACAATGAGCAGTTCTTC,CASSFLAAYNEQFF
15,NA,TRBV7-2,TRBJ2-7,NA,TGTGCCAGCAGCTCAGGGGCCGGCTATAACTACGAGCAGTACTTC,CASSSGAGYNYEQYF
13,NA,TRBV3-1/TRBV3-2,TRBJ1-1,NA,TGTGCCAGCAGCCAAGGCGGGGGGACTGAAGCTTTCTTT,CASSQGGGTEAFF